Included here is one T cell receptor (beta chain) sequence, with context. Researchers ran the PCR with 60 Vbeta and 13 Jbeta primers. Clones were read by immunoSEQ multiplex PCR, and TCRdb kept only the in-frame ones, dropping some. The sample lists about 200,000 clones; approximately 79% were seen once. This record comes from a study of cytomegalovirus exposure and HLA in healthy donors. This CDR3 spans 15 amino acids. Germline V gene lookup returns CDR1 SGHRS and CDR2 YFSETQ. Trimming cost V 4 bases and J 1 base, with 14 bases left between them. The clonotype originates from a man aged 45-60 years in good health and CMV-seronegative. The sequencing input was PBMCs. The rearrangement joins TRBV5-1 to TRBJ2-5, with D tentatively TRBD2 (6 bases). CDR3 sequence (DNA): TGCGCCAGCAGCATCGGGACTCAAGGCCAAGAGACCCAGTACTTC. Protein product: CASSIGTQGQETQYF.